The text below deals with one TCR beta chain. Its matching antigen is unknown. Via CD45RO/CCR7/CD25/CD127/CD95/CD27, cells of the CD4+ naive, central memory, regulatory and stem cell-like memory subsets were sorted. Each population that was sorted was more than 95% pure. The data derive from a study of beta chain features in type 1 diabetes. In the study overall: What patients shared with healthy donors was a similar profile of age, gender and cell yields. Whole-study results and caveats: Within the patient group, naive, central memory and Treg TCRB repertoires appeared more similar to each other than within healthy donors.

Every bit of the isolated RNA underwent reverse transcription, so sequencing read expressed TCRB transcripts. The assay was immunoSEQ multiplex PCR, and TCRdb's table has in-frame clones only and misses some. The data show roughly 250,000 clones, approximately 70% seen once. CDR1 is MDHEN and CDR2 is SYDVKM in the germline V gene. There are 13 residues in the CDR3. Trimming removed 6 bases from V and 1 base from J, with 7 bases in between. The sequenced sample consisted of naive CD4+ T cells from blood. The receptor was isolated from a man younger than 45 in good health. The rearrangement joins TRBV28 to TRBJ2-4; D is perhaps TRBD2 (6 bases). The CDR3 loop reads CASSSGAKNIQYF. The CDR3 nucleotides are TGTGCCAGCAGCAGCGGGGCCAAAAACATTCAGTACTTC.